This T cell receptor (beta chain) was recorded in a study of CD8 T cells in Susac syndrome. In contrast to the negatively isolated CD8+ and CD4+ T cells, TEMRA cells were FACS-enriched. This CDR3 spans 16 amino acids. Germline V gene data show CDR1 as MGHRA and CDR2 as YSYEKL. Trimming at V came to 3 bases and at J to 6 bases, leaving 9 bases not matched to a gene. RNA totalling about 0.45 to 1 ug underwent reverse transcription with random hexamers. An immunoSEQ multiplex PCR amplified TCR beta CDR3 over 54 Vbeta and 13 Jbeta. TCRdb processed the immunoSEQ multiplex PCR reads anew with MiXCR; each CDR3 protein has one entry. Seen here are 330,000 or so distinct CDR3 sequences, about 89% observed once, and the top ten hold roughly 0.2%.

The gene calls are TRBV4-1 and TRBJ2-1, with 9 bases identical to TRBD2. This receptor was obtained from a human donor with multiple sclerosis. Sequenced: CD8+ T cells from PBMCs. CDR3 in DNA: TGCGCCAGCAGCCAGATCGGGACTAGCATTATCAATGAGCAGTTCTTC. Amino acid sequence: CASSQIGTSIINEQFF.